This is a list of T cell receptor beta chains from one sample in a study of shared T cell receptors in the human thymus. Only in-frame clones appear in the TCRdb table, and some are missing; sequencing was by immunoSEQ multiplex PCR. The sample includes about 380,000 clones, approximately 95% of them seen just once. The sample comprised thymocytes. These receptors all come from a human donor. Both conserved end residues are part of each CDR3. The D gene is left open where the match is weak. The size of a clone is reported for some rows only, either as once, few or many, or as a class for expanded clones.

v_gene: TRBV6-1
j_gene: TRBJ2-1
d_gene: .
abundance: once
CDR3nt: TGTGCCAGCAGTGAGGGGCAGGCGAGCTCCTACAATGAGCAGTTCTTC
CDR3aa: CASSEGQASSYNEQFF

v_gene: TRBV6-4
j_gene: TRBJ2-1
d_gene: TRBD1
abundance: .
CDR3nt: TGTGCCAGCAGTGGCTTACCGGGACAGGGGTACAATGAGCAGTTCTTC
CDR3aa: CASSGLPGQGYNEQFF

v_gene: TRBV27
j_gene: TRBJ2-2
d_gene: TRBD2
abundance: .
CDR3nt: TGTGCCAGCAGGCCAATAGGCGGCCGGCGGGAGGTGGTCGGGGAGCTGTTTTTT
CDR3aa: CASRPIGGRREVVGELFF

v_gene: TRBV27
j_gene: TRBJ2-4
d_gene: .
abundance: .
CDR3nt: TGTGCCAGCAGTTCACCCGGACTAGCCAAAAACATTCAGTACTTC
CDR3aa: CASSSPGLAKNIQYF

v_gene: TRBV27
j_gene: TRBJ1-5
d_gene: .
abundance: .
CDR3nt: TGTGCCAGCAAGGCAGATAGCAATCAGCCCCAGCATTTT
CDR3aa: CASKADSNQPQHF

v_gene: TRBV27
j_gene: TRBJ1-4
d_gene: .
abundance: .
CDR3nt: TGTGCCAGCAGTGGGCAGAGTGCAACTAATGAAAAACTGTTTTTT
CDR3aa: CASSGQSATNEKLFF

v_gene: TRBV27
j_gene: TRBJ2-3
d_gene: TRBD2
abundance: .
CDR3nt: TGTGCCAGCAGTCCCGGGACTAGCGGGAGGGCCTGGGAAGATACGCAGTATTTT
CDR3aa: CASSPGTSGRAWEDTQYF

v_gene: TRBV7-9
j_gene: TRBJ2-2
d_gene: TRBD2
abundance: .
CDR3nt: TGTGCCAGCAGCCCACCGGGGACTAGCGGGAGGGGCACCGGGGAGCTGTTTTTT
CDR3aa: CASSPPGTSGRGTGELFF

v_gene: TRBV7-2
j_gene: TRBJ2-3
d_gene: .
abundance: .
CDR3nt: TGTGCCAGCAGCTCCCGCCGACTCTCCCCAGATACGCAGTATTTT
CDR3aa: CASSSRRLSPDTQYF

v_gene: TRBV4-1
j_gene: TRBJ2-3
d_gene: .
abundance: once
CDR3nt: TGCGCCAGCAGACACGGAAGGGGAGATACGCAGTATTTT
CDR3aa: CASRHGRGDTQYF

v_gene: TRBV28
j_gene: TRBJ2-7
d_gene: TRBD1
abundance: .
CDR3nt: TGTGCCAGCAGTCCGTGGACAGGGGGGTTCAACGAGCAGTACTTC
CDR3aa: CASSPWTGGFNEQYF

v_gene: TRBV12-5
j_gene: TRBJ2-1
d_gene: .
abundance: .
CDR3nt: TGTGCTAGTGGTTTGGTAATGCGGTACGGGATGAATGAGCAGTTCTTC
CDR3aa: CASGLVMRYGMNEQFF

v_gene: TRBV5-1
j_gene: TRBJ2-5
d_gene: .
abundance: .
CDR3nt: TGCGCCAGCAGCTTTAACGGGGCTCAAGAGACCCAGTACTTC
CDR3aa: CASSFNGAQETQYF

v_gene: TRBV28
j_gene: TRBJ1-3
d_gene: TRBD1
abundance: .
CDR3nt: TGTGCCAGCACCTGGTCAGGGGGGAAGCCTGGAAACACCATATATTTT
CDR3aa: CASTWSGGKPGNTIYF

v_gene: TRBV27
j_gene: TRBJ2-7
d_gene: .
abundance: .
CDR3nt: TGTGCCAGCAGTTTGAAGGGTTATCACTCCTACGAGCAGTACTTC
CDR3aa: CASSLKGYHSYEQYF

v_gene: TRBV28
j_gene: TRBJ2-7
d_gene: TRBD1
abundance: .
CDR3nt: TGTGCCAGCAGTAGGAGACAGGGGGTATACGAGCAGTACTTC
CDR3aa: CASSRRQGVYEQYF

v_gene: TRBV4-1
j_gene: TRBJ2-5
d_gene: TRBD2
abundance: once
CDR3nt: TGCGCCAGCAGCCAACGGCGGGAGGGGACCAACCGCCAAGAGACCCAGTACTTC
CDR3aa: CASSQRREGTNRQETQYF

v_gene: TRBV6-4
j_gene: TRBJ2-2
d_gene: TRBD2
abundance: .
CDR3nt: TGTGCCAGCAGCGAGACGGGGGGGAGAACCGGGGAGCTGTTTTTT
CDR3aa: CASSETGGRTGELFF

v_gene: TRBV27
j_gene: TRBJ2-1
d_gene: .
abundance: .
CDR3nt: TGTGCCAGCAGTTTATACCATACACCCTCCTACAATGAGCAGTTCTTC
CDR3aa: CASSLYHTPSYNEQFF

v_gene: TRBV9
j_gene: TRBJ2-1
d_gene: TRBD2
abundance: .
CDR3nt: TGTGCCAGCAGCGTAGAGGGTGGACTAGCGGGAGGGTCCAATGAGCAGTTCTTC
CDR3aa: CASSVEGGLAGGSNEQFF

v_gene: TRBV15
j_gene: TRBJ2-2
d_gene: .
abundance: once
CDR3nt: TGTGCCACCAGCGGACCCACGTCAGGAATTCAGAACACCGGGGAGCTGTTTTTT
CDR3aa: CATSGPTSGIQNTGELFF

v_gene: TRBV4-2
j_gene: TRBJ2-5
d_gene: .
abundance: .
CDR3nt: TGTGCCAGCAGCCAAGAACGACTAGAGGAGACCCAGTACTTC
CDR3aa: CASSQERLEETQYF

v_gene: TRBV5-5
j_gene: TRBJ1-2
d_gene: .
abundance: .
CDR3nt: TGTGCCAGCAGCGCGGGACACTCCTTCTACGATGGCTACACCTTC
CDR3aa: CASSAGHSFYDGYTF

v_gene: TRBV4-2
j_gene: TRBJ2-1
d_gene: TRBD2
abundance: .
CDR3nt: TGTGCCTTTGGGGAGCGGGGGGGTGAGCAGTTCTTC
CDR3aa: CAFGERGGEQFF

v_gene: TRBV12-2
j_gene: TRBJ1-4
d_gene: .
abundance: .
CDR3nt: TGTGCAAGTCGCTTAGCGGGCCGGGCTTTCGCAACTAATGAAAAACTGTTTTTT
CDR3aa: CASRLAGRAFATNEKLFF

v_gene: TRBV10-3
j_gene: TRBJ2-7
d_gene: TRBD1
abundance: .
CDR3nt: TGTGCCATCAGCCACCGACCGGGACAGGGTGGCTACGAGCAGTACTTC
CDR3aa: CAISHRPGQGGYEQYF

v_gene: TRBV7-6
j_gene: TRBJ2-3
d_gene: TRBD2
abundance: .
CDR3nt: TGTGCCAGCAGCCCCCGGACTAGCGGGGCCAGCACAGATACGCAGTATTTT
CDR3aa: CASSPRTSGASTDTQYF

v_gene: TRBV11-2
j_gene: TRBJ2-1
d_gene: .
abundance: .
CDR3nt: TGTGCCAGCAGCTTATTAATCGCCGCAGGGGTAGGTGAGCAGTTCTTC
CDR3aa: CASSLLIAAGVGEQFF

v_gene: TRBV7-2
j_gene: TRBJ1-1
d_gene: .
abundance: .
CDR3nt: TGTGCCAGCAGCCAGCCATTGAACACTGAAGCTTTCTTT
CDR3aa: CASSQPLNTEAFF

v_gene: TRBV9
j_gene: TRBJ2-1
d_gene: TRBD1
abundance: .
CDR3nt: TGTGCCAGCAGCGCCGGGACAGGGGGTTACAATGAGCAGTTCTTC
CDR3aa: CASSAGTGGYNEQFF

v_gene: TRBV10-2
j_gene: TRBJ1-5
d_gene: .
abundance: .
CDR3nt: TGCGCCAGCAGTGAGTCGAAGGGATCGCCCCAGCATTTT
CDR3aa: CASSESKGSPQHF

v_gene: TRBV6-1
j_gene: TRBJ1-2
d_gene: .
abundance: .
CDR3nt: TGTGCCAGCACTGGACCGAGGGACTACACCTTC
CDR3aa: CASTGPRDYTF

v_gene: TRBV18
j_gene: TRBJ1-4
d_gene: TRBD1
abundance: .
CDR3nt: TGTGCCAGCTCACCGGGACAGCTTAATGAAAAACTGTTTTTT
CDR3aa: CASSPGQLNEKLFF

v_gene: TRBV7-3
j_gene: TRBJ2-2
d_gene: TRBD1
abundance: .
CDR3nt: TGTGCCAGCAGCTCCTTGCAGGGGGCAGGCGGGGAGCTGTTTTTT
CDR3aa: CASSSLQGAGGELFF

v_gene: TRBV5-4
j_gene: TRBJ2-7
d_gene: TRBD2
abundance: .
CDR3nt: TGTGCCAGCAGGCGGGCGAAGGGGGCGTCTAGCGGGAGTTCCTACGAGCAGTACTTC
CDR3aa: CASRRAKGASSGSSYEQYF

v_gene: TRBV9
j_gene: TRBJ2-7
d_gene: .
abundance: .
CDR3nt: TGTGCCAGCAGCGTAGAAGCTAGCGAGTACTACGAGCAGTACTTC
CDR3aa: CASSVEASEYYEQYF

v_gene: TRBV5-4
j_gene: TRBJ2-5
d_gene: TRBD2
abundance: .
CDR3nt: TGTGCCAGCAGTACAGCGGGAACCCAAGAGACCCAGTACTTC
CDR3aa: CASSTAGTQETQYF